This is a list of T cell receptor beta chains from one sample in a study of control samples from healthy donors and cancer patients. Using immunoSEQ multiplex PCR, the repertoire was profiled, and TCRdb retains in-frame clones only, with some absent. Of fewer than 85,000 clones listed, around 92% are singletons. Sequencing input: blood. The receptors were sampled from a man aged 25-45 years in good health. CDR3s include the opening cysteine and the closing phenylalanine or tryptophan. D genes are given only for firm matches. The size field is filled for only some rows; it gives once, few, many or a size class.

CDR3 protein	CDR3 DNA	D gene	V gene	J gene	clone size
CASSLRRGGYEQYF	TGTGCCAGCAGCTTAAGGCGAGGGGGCTACGAGCAGTACTTC	NA	TRBV7-8	TRBJ2-7	NA
CASSLRTGGEYEQYF	TGTGCCAGCAGCCTCCGGACAGGCGGGGAATACGAGCAGTACTTC	NA	TRBV5-5	TRBJ2-7	NA
CASSLGFSNQPQHF	TGTGCCAGCAGTTTAGGGTTTAGCAATCAGCCCCAGCATTTT	NA	TRBV28	TRBJ1-5	NA
CASSPRRGGPETQYF	TGTGCCAGCTCACCACGACGAGGGGGCCCAGAGACCCAGTACTTC	TRBD1	TRBV18	TRBJ2-5	NA
CAIQTGTRGTQYF	TGTGCCATCCAAACCGGGACGCGGGGGACCCAGTACTTC	NA	TRBV12-3/TRBV12-4	TRBJ2-5	NA
CASNRDTGGSPLHF	TGTGCCAGCAATAGAGATACAGGCGGCTCACCCCTCCACTTT	NA	TRBV6-5	TRBJ1-6	NA
CASSFGTGGQETQYF	TGTGCCAGCAGCTTTGGGACAGGGGGACAAGAGACCCAGTACTTC	TRBD1	TRBV7-6	TRBJ2-5	NA
CATSETGSISNQPQHF	TGTGCCACCAGTGAAACCGGGAGCATTAGCAATCAGCCCCAGCATTTT	NA	TRBV24-1	TRBJ1-5	NA
CASSVEPAGGNEQYF	TGTGCCAGCAGCGTAGAACCCGCGGGGGGCAACGAGCAGTACTTC	TRBD2	TRBV9	TRBJ2-7	NA
CASSLGAKGLRQPQHF	TGTGCCAGCAGCTTAGGTGCGAAAGGGTTGCGTCAGCCCCAGCATTTT	NA	TRBV11-2	TRBJ1-5	NA
CATSSGANVLTF	TGTGCCACCAGCTCTGGGGCCAACGTCCTGACTTTC	NA	TRBV24-1	TRBJ2-6	NA
CASSRSTGSGSPLHF	TGTGCCAGCAGTCGTTCGACAGGGAGCGGTTCACCCCTCCACTTT	TRBD1	TRBV6-2/TRBV6-3	TRBJ1-6	NA
CASRTQGSGNQPQHF	TGTGCCAGCAGAACACAGGGGTCGGGCAATCAGCCCCAGCATTTT	TRBD1	TRBV28	TRBJ1-5	NA
CATSATGSATGELFF	TGTGCCACCAGTGCGACAGGGTCGGCCACCGGGGAGCTGTTTTTT	TRBD1	TRBV24-1	TRBJ2-2	NA
CASSFASGPYNEQFF	TGTGCCAGCAGCTTCGCTAGCGGTCCGTACAATGAGCAGTTCTTC	TRBD2	TRBV5-5	TRBJ2-1	NA
CASSDASGRRGDTQYF	TGTGCCAGCAGTGACGCTAGCGGGAGGAGAGGAGATACGCAGTATTTT	TRBD2	TRBV2	TRBJ2-3	NA
CASSLAGARFGNTIYF	TGCGCCAGCAGCTTGGCCGGGGCCAGGTTCGGGAACACCATATATTTT	NA	TRBV5-1	TRBJ1-3	NA
CASSLGAGYEQYF	TGCGCCAGCAGCTTGGGGGCAGGCTACGAGCAGTACTTC	NA	TRBV5-1	TRBJ2-7	NA
CASYWTSGVSTDTQYF	TGTGCCAGCTACTGGACTAGCGGGGTTAGCACAGATACGCAGTATTTT	TRBD2	TRBV18	TRBJ2-3	NA
CAWSGGSYEQYF	TGTGCCTGGAGTGGTGGCAGCTACGAGCAGTACTTC	NA	TRBV30	TRBJ2-7	NA
CASSIGTSGVKETQYF	TGTGCCAGTAGTATCGGGACTAGCGGAGTCAAAGAGACCCAGTACTTC	TRBD2	TRBV19	TRBJ2-5	NA
CAWRSTGTGGYGYTF	TGTGCCTGGAGAAGTACCGGGACAGGGGGCTATGGCTACACCTTC	TRBD1	TRBV30	TRBJ1-2	NA
CASSLWGELVNTEAFF	TGTGCCAGCAGTTTATGGGGTGAGCTGGTGAACACTGAAGCTTTCTTT	NA	TRBV27	TRBJ1-1	NA
CSVFLNPGGYTF	TGCAGCGTCTTTCTCAACCCCGGGGGCTACACCTTC	NA	TRBV29-1	TRBJ1-2	NA
CASSQVASTNYGYTF	TGCGCCAGCAGCCAAGTGGCATCCACTAACTATGGCTACACCTTC	NA	TRBV4-3	TRBJ1-2	NA
CASSPQNLRQSFEAFF	TGTGCCAGCAGCCCCCAAAACCTACGACAGAGTTTTGAAGCTTTCTTT	NA	TRBV7-2	TRBJ1-1	NA
CASSPGEWGQPQHF	TGCGCCAGCAGTCCTGGGGAGTGGGGTCAGCCCCAGCATTTT	NA	TRBV23-1	TRBJ1-5	NA
CASSQEPGRITSGANVLTF	TGTGCCAGCAGCCAAGAACCGGGACGTATCACCTCTGGGGCCAACGTCCTGACTTTC	NA	TRBV3-1/TRBV3-2	TRBJ2-6	NA
CASSLAGGYGNTIYF	TGTGCCAGCAGTTTAGCGGGGGGCTATGGAAACACCATATATTTT	NA	TRBV27	TRBJ1-3	NA
CASSLSPGVGELFF	TGTGCCAGCAGTTTATCGCCAGGGGTCGGGGAGCTGTTTTTT	NA	TRBV28	TRBJ2-2	NA
CASSPDSTGNTIYF	TGTGCCAGCAGTCCCGACAGCACTGGAAACACCATATATTTT	NA	TRBV28	TRBJ1-3	NA
CASSESTNQPQHF	TGCGCCAGCAGTGAGTCGACCAATCAGCCCCAGCATTTT	NA	TRBV10-1	TRBJ1-5	NA
CASVPQGAPSEQYF	TGTGCCAGCGTCCCACAGGGGGCGCCCAGCGAGCAGTACTTC	TRBD1	TRBV6-5	TRBJ2-7	NA
CAWSPGPMQSNQPQHF	TGTGCCTGGTCTCCGGGACCGATGCAGAGCAATCAGCCCCAGCATTTT	NA	TRBV30	TRBJ1-5	few
CASLGQGRSPLHF	TGTGCCAGCCTAGGACAGGGAAGGTCACCCCTCCACTTT	TRBD1	TRBV28	TRBJ1-6	NA
CASSPPGYSTDTQYF	TGTGCCAGCAGCCCCCCAGGTTATAGCACAGATACGCAGTATTTT	NA	TRBV3-1/TRBV3-2	TRBJ2-3	NA
CASSLAQKGNQPQHF	TGCGCCAGCAGCTTGGCTCAGAAGGGGAATCAGCCCCAGCATTTT	NA	TRBV5-1	TRBJ1-5	NA
CASSLQAVRASTDTQYF	TGTGCCAGCAGCTTGCAGGCTGTGCGGGCTAGCACAGATACGCAGTATTTT	NA	TRBV5-4	TRBJ2-3	NA
CASTPERGNTEAFF	TGTGCCAGCACCCCGGAGAGGGGGAACACTGAAGCTTTCTTT	NA	TRBV7-8	TRBJ1-1	NA
CASSVAPEGPTDTQYF	TGTGCCAGCAGCGTAGCCCCAGAGGGCCCCACAGATACGCAGTATTTT	NA	TRBV9	TRBJ2-3	NA
CSVEVLNTEAFF	TGCAGCGTTGAGGTCTTGAACACTGAAGCTTTCTTT	NA	TRBV29-1	TRBJ1-1	NA
CASRAGQLGNTIYF	TGTGCCAGTAGAGCGGGACAGCTGGGAAACACCATATATTTT	TRBD1	TRBV19	TRBJ1-3	NA
CASSQDWTSSYNEQFF	TGTGCCAGCAGCCAAGATTGGACTAGCTCCTACAATGAGCAGTTCTTC	TRBD2	TRBV3-1/TRBV3-2	TRBJ2-1	NA
CASSLDRGGTEAFF	TGTGCCAGCAGCTTAGATCGGGGCGGCACTGAAGCTTTCTTT	NA	TRBV11-1	TRBJ1-1	NA
CASIGVSYEQFF	TGTGCCAGTATCGGCGTCAGCTATGAGCAGTTCTTC	NA	TRBV19	TRBJ2-1	NA
CATSDPRQGENQPQHF	TGTGCCACCAGTGACCCTAGACAGGGGGAGAATCAGCCCCAGCATTTT	TRBD1	TRBV24-1	TRBJ1-5	NA
CASSLDPRGTEAFF	TGTGCCAGCAGCTTAGATCCCAGGGGCACTGAAGCTTTCTTT	NA	TRBV11-2	TRBJ1-1	NA
CASSLAQGRNTDTQYF	TGTGCCAGCAGCTTAGCGCAGGGGAGGAACACAGATACGCAGTATTTT	NA	TRBV7-9	TRBJ2-3	once
CASSVDLAGGPGETQYF	TGTGCCAGCAGCGTAGATCTAGCGGGAGGGCCCGGAGAGACCCAGTACTTC	TRBD2	TRBV9	TRBJ2-5	NA
CASSQDDTSANYEQYF	TGCGCCAGCAGCCAAGACGATACTAGCGCTAACTACGAGCAGTACTTC	TRBD2	TRBV4-1	TRBJ2-7	NA
CASSFSRTDLYNEQFF	TGTGCCAGCAGTTTTTCCAGGACAGACCTCTACAATGAGCAGTTCTTC	NA	TRBV27	TRBJ2-1	NA
CASSHRQRGVSYEQYF	TGTGCCAGCAGCCACAGACAGCGCGGGGTCTCCTACGAGCAGTACTTC	NA	TRBV4-2	TRBJ2-7	NA